Listed here are 29 T cell receptor beta chains from one sample, sequenced in a study of CD8+ T cells in alopecia areata. Investigators isolated RNA and reverse transcribed it into cDNA to act as the sequencing template. The assay was immunoSEQ multiplex PCR, and TCRdb's table has in-frame clones only and misses some. This table has around 200,000 clones, over 55% appearing once. The starting material was CD4+ T cells sorted from blood, obtained at week 0. All receptors derive from a human donor with alopecia areata.

This chain connects TRBV29-1 to TRBJ1-2, with D perhaps TRBD1 (6 bases). The germline V and J ends were trimmed by 7 bases and 3 bases, with 15 bases remaining between them. The germline V gene has CDR1 SQVTM and CDR2 ANQGSEA. The CDR3 is 13 residues long. CDR3 in amino acids: CSALWTEDYGYTF. CDR3 nucleotides: TGCAGCGCACTTTGGACAGAAGACTATGGCTACACCTTC.

The CDR3 DNA follows: TGTGCCAGCAGTCACGACAGCCCCTATGGCTACACCTTC. This translates into CASSHDSPYGYTF. The genes are TRBV28 and TRBJ1-2; weak D call: TRBD1 (5 bases). In germline, CDR1 is MDHEN, CDR2 SYDVKM. This CDR3 is built from 13 residues. V was cut by 5 bases and J by 4 bases, with 11 bases left in between.

Here the CDR3 reads CASSRPTGSNYGYTF. The DNA of the CDR3 is TGTGCCAGCAGCCGCCCGACAGGATCTAACTATGGCTACACCTTC. The genes are TRBV7-9 and TRBJ1-2; possibly TRBD1 for D (6 bases). CDR3 length: 15 residues. V was shortened by 5 bases and J by 0 bases, with 13 bases between the two germline ends. Germline CDR1 SEHNR, CDR2 FQNEAQ (reference sequence).

V gene TRBV15 combines with J gene TRBJ1-4, with D perhaps matching TRBD1 (5 bases). The CDR3 length is 15 residues. With 5 bases removed from V and 2 bases from J, the gap between germline ends came to 12 bases. Germline assignment: CDR1 LNHNV and CDR2 YYDKDF (reference sequence). As DNA, the CDR3 is TGTGCCACCAGCCCGATCGGGGCTACTAATGAAAAACTGTTTTTT. It translates to CATSPIGATNEKLFF.

The rearrangement joins TRBV5-4 to TRBJ1-2; possibly TRBD1 for D (5 bases). Germline values: CDR1 SGHNT, CDR2 YYREEE (reference sequence). Trimming removed 6 bases at V and 6 bases at J, with 18 bases between. CDR3 size: 14 residues. CDR3 residues: CASTRGGGADGYTF. In nucleotides, the CDR3 is TGTGCCAGCACCCGGGGAGGTGGGGCTGATGGCTACACCTTC.

V and J are TRBV11-2 and TRBJ2-1; either TRBD1 or TRBD2 may fit D (5 bases each). CDR1 and CDR2 from the germline V gene are SGHAT and FQNNGV. With 6 bases removed from V and 4 bases from J, the gap between germline ends came to 10 bases. The CDR3 loop spans 13 amino acids. The CDR3 DNA sequence: TGTGCCAGCAGAGCAGGGACGTACAATGAGCAGTTCTTC. Protein product: CASRAGTYNEQFF.

CDR3 sequence reads: CAWRQWRGVTDTQYF. The CDR3 region has the DNA TGTGCCTGGAGGCAGTGGCGGGGGGTCACAGATACGCAGTATTTT. This chain uses TRBV30 with TRBJ2-3, with TRBD2 matching 8 bases. Germline trimming cut 3 bases from V and 2 bases from J; bases unmatched to any gene: 7. Germline V gives CDR1 GTSNPN, CDR2 SVGIG (reference sequence). The CDR3 contains 15 residues.

The chain employs TRBV29-1 and TRBJ2-2, with D uncertain. There are 13 residues in the CDR3. Trimming cost V 5 bases and J 0 bases, with 7 bases left between them. CDR1 SQVTM and CDR2 ANQGSEA come from the germline V gene. CDR3 protein: CSVKAANTGELFF. The CDR3 DNA sequence: TGCAGCGTTAAGGCGGCGAACACCGGGGAGCTGTTTTTT.

This clone occurred a few times. The chain employs TRBV30 and TRBJ1-6; possible D gene TRBD1, 6 bases. V gave up 3 bases and J gave up 5 bases, with 11 bases separating them. CDR1 and CDR2 from the germline V gene are GTSNPN and SVGIG (reference sequence). The CDR3 sequence is 14 residues long. The CDR3: CAWRQGSDNSPLHF. The CDR3 DNA is TGTGCCTGGAGACAGGGCTCGGATAATTCACCCCTCCACTTT.

The chain joins TRBV5-1 to TRBJ2-5; D unclear. This CDR3 spans 13 amino acids. The V gene lost 0 bases and the J gene lost 5 bases, with 8 bases spanning the gap. Germline lookup yields CDR1 SGHRS and CDR2 YFSETQ. The CDR3 sequence is CASSLDTEETQYF. CDR3 in DNA: TGCGCCAGCAGCTTGGACACCGAGGAGACCCAGTACTTC.

In its sample, this clone was seen a few times. This chain joins TRBV18 and TRBJ1-1; D might be TRBD1 (5 bases). Germline V gene sequence: CDR1 KGHSH, CDR2 LQKENI. V was shortened by 3 bases and J by 0 bases, with 8 bases between the two germline ends. CDR3 length equals 14 residues. This chain's CDR3 is CASSPQGLNTEAFF. The CDR3 bases are TGTGCCAGCTCACCCCAGGGATTGAACACTGAAGCTTTCTTT.

The rearrangement uses TRBV18 and TRBJ1-5, with no clear D. The CDR3 spans 10 residues. Germline CDR1 and CDR2: KGHSH and LQKENI. V lost 7 bases and J 10 bases, leaving 8 bases between the germline ends. The chain's CDR3 is CASYGRPQHF. The CDR3 coding sequence is TGTGCCAGCTATGGCAGACCCCAGCATTTT.

This clone occurred a few times. V gene TRBV12-5 combines with J gene TRBJ1-1; D may be TRBD1 (6 bases). There are 15 residues in the CDR3. CDR1 is LGHNT and CDR2 is FRNRAP in the germline V gene. Trimming left V 1 base short and J 4 bases short, with 13 bases between. This chain's CDR3 is CASGLGWTAGTEAFF. DNA of the CDR3: TGTGCTAGTGGTTTGGGTTGGACAGCTGGCACTGAAGCTTTCTTT.

V usage is TRBV2 and J usage is TRBJ2-7, with D perhaps being TRBD1 or TRBD2 (5 bases each). The CDR3 length is 17 residues. Germline CDR1 and CDR2: SNHLY and FYNNEI. The V gene lost 8 bases and the J gene lost 3 bases, with 26 bases spanning the gap. CDR3 DNA: TGTGCCAGCCTCCCGGAAGATTTACGGACTGGGGGCTACGAGCAGTACTTC. Encoded protein: CASLPEDLRTGGYEQYF.

The sample holds a few counts of this clone. The chain carries TRBV7-3 and TRBJ2-3, with D possibly matching TRBD1 (5 bases). This CDR3 spans 13 amino acids. The V gene's germline CDR1 is SGHTA and CDR2 FQGTGA. Trimming took 8 bases from V and 2 from J, leaving 11 bases between them. The CDR3: CASSRGYTDTQYF. Here the CDR3 DNA reads TGTGCCAGCTCTAGGGGATACACAGATACGCAGTATTTT.

In its sample, this clone was seen many times. J is TRBJ1-2 and V is TRBV7-2, with unresolved D. V dropped 7 bases and J dropped 0 bases, with 12 bases sitting between them. In germline, CDR1 is SGHTA, CDR2 FQGNSA. The CDR3 contains 14 residues. For the CDR3, the DNA is TGTGCCAGCACCGAAGACCCTACTAACTATGGCTACACCTTC. Translated, it gives CASTEDPTNYGYTF.

CDR3 sequence (DNA): TGTGCCAGTAACGGTTGGATCTCTGGGGCCAACGTCCTGACTTTC. This encodes CASNGWISGANVLTF. This sequence joins TRBV19 and TRBJ2-6; unclear D gene. Looked up from germline, CDR1 is LNHDA and CDR2 is SQIVND (reference sequence). Trimming pared 7 bases from V and 0 bases from J, leaving 10 bases between. There are 15 residues in the CDR3.

This clone was observed a few times. The gene calls are TRBV5-6 and TRBJ1-5, with TRBD1 matching 7 bases. V lost 2 bases and J lost 0; bases outside the gene matches: 2. Per germline, CDR1 SGHDT and CDR2 YYEEEE. CDR3 size: 15 residues. CDR3 in DNA: TGTGCCAGCAGCTTAAGGGGGCTTAGCAATCAGCCCCAGCATTTT. It yields the protein CASSLRGLSNQPQHF.

This chain connects TRBV30 to TRBJ2-7; 7 bases agree with TRBD1. With 4 bases clipped from V and 5 bases from J, the junction kept 8 bases outside the gene matches. CDR1 GTSNPN and CDR2 SVGIG come from the germline V gene (reference sequence). The CDR3 is 13 residues long. The CDR3 sequence is CAWIPTGTDEQYF. CDR3 in DNA: TGTGCCTGGATCCCGACAGGGACCGACGAGCAGTACTTC.

This clone was recorded a few times. This chain connects TRBV4-1 to TRBJ1-2; no clear D. The ends were cut back, 3 bases at V and 4 bases at J, with 12 bases in the middle. The CDR3 extends over 14 amino acids. Per the germline V gene, CDR1 is MGHRA and CDR2 is YSYEKL. The CDR3 DNA reads TGCGCCAGCAGCCAGGGAGATGCCCTCTATGGCTACACCTTC. Translating gives CASSQGDALYGYTF.

The V and J genes are TRBV25-1 and TRBJ1-2; no definite D call. The germline V and J ends were trimmed by 4 bases and 0 bases, with 9 bases remaining between them. The CDR3 consists of 14 residues. The germline V gene encodes CDR1 MGHDK and CDR2 SYGVNS. CDR3 residues: CASSAGVANYGYTF. In DNA form, the CDR3 reads TGTGCCAGCAGTGCGGGCGTCGCTAACTATGGCTACACCTTC.

This chain uses TRBV25-1 with TRBJ1-5; D gene unclear. Germline V gene sequence: CDR1 MGHDK, CDR2 SYGVNS. The V and J ends lost 3 bases and 2 bases respectively, with 11 bases between them. The CDR3 sequence is 15 residues long. Written as DNA, the CDR3 is TGTGCCAGCAGTGATCTGGGTGAGGGCAATCAGCCCCAGCATTTT. Translated, it gives CASSDLGEGNQPQHF.

CDR3 bases: TGTGCCTGGACCAAACCCCCCGCGGTTGGGCGAGCTTTCTTT. Amino acids: CAWTKPPAVGRAFF. This rearrangement joins TRBV30 to TRBJ1-1, with unresolved D. CDR1 is GTSNPN, CDR2 SVGIG, per germline (reference sequence). This CDR3 contains 14 residues. V was cut by 4 bases and J by 10 bases, with 22 bases left in between.

This chain uses TRBV6-5 with TRBJ2-7; tentative D call: TRBD1 (6 bases). Germline V gene lookup returns CDR1 MNHEY and CDR2 SVGAGI. V lost 10 bases to trimming and J lost 0 bases, with 10 bases between them. There are 12 residues in the CDR3. CDR3: CATGDNSYEQYF. Here the CDR3 DNA reads TGTGCCACCGGGGACAACTCCTACGAGCAGTACTTC.

This chain uses TRBV25-1 with TRBJ1-6, with a possible D match to TRBD1 (5 bases). The V gene's germline CDR1 is MGHDK and CDR2 SYGVNS. Trimming left V 6 bases short and J 10 bases short, with 10 bases between. The CDR3 covers 12 residues. CDR3 sequence: CASSVGESPLHF. The CDR3 bases are TGTGCCAGCAGCGTAGGGGAATCACCCCTCCACTTT.

The rearrangement uses TRBV7-8 and TRBJ2-2; unclear D gene. The CDR3 has 14 amino acids. Per germline, CDR1 SGHVS and CDR2 FQNEAQ. V was clipped by 4 bases and J by 3 bases, with 9 bases between them. CDR3 DNA: TGTGCCAGCAGCTGGAAAATGCACACCGGGGAGCTGTTTTTT. Amino acid sequence: CASSWKMHTGELFF.

This sequence joins TRBV7-6 and TRBJ1-6; 9 nucleotides align to TRBD1. Germline CDR1 SGHVS, CDR2 FNYEAQ. The length of the CDR3 is 15 residues. V lost 5 bases to trimming and J lost 6 bases; unmatched junction nucleotides: 5. CDR3: CASSQRDRVNSPLHF. DNA for the CDR3: TGTGCCAGCAGCCAACGGGACAGGGTTAATTCACCCCTCCACTTT.

The chain employs TRBV5-1 and TRBJ2-5; 8 bases are shared with TRBD2. Germline CDR1 and CDR2: SGHRS and YFSETQ. The CDR3 totals 16 residues. J was trimmed by 1 base and V by 3 bases; bases with no gene match: 8. The CDR3 DNA sequence: TGCGCCAGCAGCTCGACTAGCGTCCGCCTCCAAGAGACCCAGTACTTC. Translating gives CASSSTSVRLQETQYF.

As concerns this clone: The same CDR3 can be traced to other DNA sequences in this sample. The V gene is TRBV29-1, the J gene TRBJ1-2; D gene unclear. Germline lookup yields CDR1 SQVTM and CDR2 ANQGSEA. The CDR3 has 10 residues. V was trimmed by 3 bases and J by 8 bases, leaving 7 bases between them. CDR3 DNA sequence: TGCAGCGTTGAGGAGGGCGGCTACACCTTC. This translates into CSVEEGGYTF.